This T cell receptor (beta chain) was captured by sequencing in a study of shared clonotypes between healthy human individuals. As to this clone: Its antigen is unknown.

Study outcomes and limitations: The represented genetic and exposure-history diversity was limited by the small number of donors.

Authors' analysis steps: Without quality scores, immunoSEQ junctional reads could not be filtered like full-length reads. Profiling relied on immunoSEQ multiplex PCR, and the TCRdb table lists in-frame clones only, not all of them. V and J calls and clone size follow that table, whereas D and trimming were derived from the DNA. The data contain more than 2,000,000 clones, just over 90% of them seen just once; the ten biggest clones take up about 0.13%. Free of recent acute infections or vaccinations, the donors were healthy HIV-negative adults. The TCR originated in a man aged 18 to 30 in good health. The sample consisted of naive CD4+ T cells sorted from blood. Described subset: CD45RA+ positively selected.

DNA of the CDR3: TGCGCCAGCAGAAGGGACACCCCCTATGGCTACACCTTC. This sequence encodes CASRRDTPYGYTF. The genes are TRBV5-1 and TRBJ1-2; D possibly corresponds to TRBD1 (6 bases). V was clipped by 5 bases and J by 4 bases, with 12 bases between them. This CDR3 is 13 amino acids long. Per the germline V gene, CDR1 is SGHRS and CDR2 is YFSETQ.